A selection of T cell receptor beta chains follows, all from one sample in a study of blood T cells in healthy people across ages. In TCRdb, the 5' RACE reads were re-called with MiXCR into one record per CDR3 protein. Of about 900,000 distinct CDR3 sequences listed, around 62% are singletons. Sequenced input: blood. The receptors here all came from a man aged 25-45 years in good health. Both conserved end residues are trimmed from each CDR3. Only part of the rows carry a size: once, few, many, or a class if the clone is expanded.

abundance	v_gene	j_gene	CDR3aa
.	TRBV27	TRBJ1-2	ASSRNREGRGDGYT
.	TRBV4-1	TRBJ2-5	ASSRETERQETQY
.	TRBV2	TRBJ2-3	ASRGGQHTDTQY
.	TRBV3-1	TRBJ1-2	ASSLVQGGNGYT
.	TRBV25-1	.	ATRGGRTQY
few	TRBV6-5	TRBJ2-1	ASRNGHRVEQF
.	TRBV4-1	TRBJ2-1	ASSPADRPFSDEQF
few	TRBV10-3	TRBJ2-5	AITRDTRGETQY
.	TRBV6-1	TRBJ1-1	ASISGGGGNTEAF
few	TRBV6-5	TRBJ2-7	ATPQGYEQY
.	TRBV20-1	TRBJ1-4	SASRRGVGEKLF
.	TRBV29-1	TRBJ1-4	SVGDRVPNEKLF
.	TRBV6-1	.	ASRTGIHEQY
few	TRBV12-3/TRBV12-4	TRBJ2-7	ASSPSTAYYEQY
once	TRBV28	TRBJ2-1	ASSRTVYRTYNEQF
.	TRBV5-1	TRBJ2-5	ASSLASLRGFQETQY
.	TRBV11-1	TRBJ2-7	ASSADGGEQY
.	TRBV6-6	TRBJ2-1	ASSYFTGRSYNEQF
few	TRBV29-1	TRBJ2-3	SVEARTDTQY
.	TRBV9	TRBJ2-3	ASSVEGNWDTQY
few	TRBV2	TRBJ1-6	ANKLRTESNSPLH
.	TRBV6-2/TRBV6-3	TRBJ2-1	ASSYSKLPGNEQF
.	TRBV13	TRBJ2-3	ASSLGRTAGNTDTQY
.	TRBV20-1	TRBJ2-3	SALPGQGAWNTQY
few	TRBV4-3	TRBJ1-1	ASSQNHGRNTEAF
.	TRBV15	TRBJ2-1	ATSSARDGRCNEQF
.	TRBV5-1	TRBJ2-1	ASRTGYSEQF
.	TRBV7-8	TRBJ1-4	ASSVSRARSGLF
.	TRBV6-6	TRBJ2-3	ASNLLGTSGTDTQY